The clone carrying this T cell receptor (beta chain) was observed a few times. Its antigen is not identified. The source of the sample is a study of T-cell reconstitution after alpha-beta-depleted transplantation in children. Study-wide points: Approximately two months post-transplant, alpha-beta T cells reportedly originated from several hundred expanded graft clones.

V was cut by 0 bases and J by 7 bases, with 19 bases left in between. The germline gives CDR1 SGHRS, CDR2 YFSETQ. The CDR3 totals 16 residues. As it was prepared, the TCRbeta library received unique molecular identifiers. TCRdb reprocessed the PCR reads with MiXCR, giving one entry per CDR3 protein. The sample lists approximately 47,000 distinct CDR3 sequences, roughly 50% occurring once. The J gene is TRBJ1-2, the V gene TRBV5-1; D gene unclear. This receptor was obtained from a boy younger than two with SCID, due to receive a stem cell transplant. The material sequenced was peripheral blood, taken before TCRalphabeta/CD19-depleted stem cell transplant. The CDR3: CASSLGSGRRNSGYTF. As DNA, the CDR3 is TGCGCCAGCAGCTTGGGATCGGGCCGGAGGAATAGTGGCTACACCTTC. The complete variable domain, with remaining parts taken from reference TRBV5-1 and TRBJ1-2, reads KAGVTQTPRYLIKTRGQQVTLSCSPISGHRSVSWYQQTPGQGLQFLFEYFSETQRNKGNFPGRFSGRQFSNSRSEMNVSTLELGDSALYLCASSLGSGRRNSGYTFGSGTRLTVV.